The following is a TCR beta chain sequence with its context. Using its own MiXCR run on the PCR reads, TCRdb lists one record per CDR3 protein. The data contain about 12,000 distinct CDR3 sequences, approximately 60% of them seen just once; the ten biggest clones take up less than 40%. This CDR3 has 16 residues. Germline values: CDR1 SGHTA, CDR2 FQGTGA. This entry comes from a study of tumor-infiltrating lymphocytes in oesophageal squamous cell carcinoma. This TCR came from a female donor with esophageal squamous cell carcinoma. Source material: esophageal tumor tissue. V usage is TRBV7-3 and J usage is TRBJ2-5, with 10 bases that match TRBD2. The J call may be incorrect, as the DNA end agrees better with TRBJ2-7. CDR3 residues: CASSPRRLAGPYEQYF. CDR3 nucleotides: TGTGCCAGCAGCCCACGTCGACTAGCGGGCCCCTACGAGCAGTACTTC.